This TCR beta chain was sequenced during a study of beta chain features in type 1 diabetes. The study's findings and limits: Comparison showed that naive, central memory and Treg TCRB repertoires appeared more similar among patients than among healthy donors. Shortening that was moderate but significant affected the TCRB CDR3s of Type 1 diabetes patients in all four CD4+ subsets. cDNA sequencing could over-represent cells with high TCR expression.

The J segment lost 4 bases and the V segment lost 0 bases, leaving 5 bases of the junction unmatched. The CDR3 runs to 16 residues. Germline V gene data show CDR1 as LGHNA and CDR2 as YNFKEQ. Naive, central memory, regulatory and stem cell-like memory cells within the CD4+ compartment were sorted using CD45RO/CCR7/CD25/CD127/CD95/CD27. TCRB transcripts that were expressed got sequenced, as all of the isolated RNA had been reverse transcribed. Assay used: immunoSEQ multiplex PCR; TCRdb lists only in-frame clones, some missing. This table holds about 340,000 clones, about 14% found once. This clone showed up just a few times. The antigen is not known.

The source material was naive CD4+ T cells from blood. The receptor's source is a woman aged 18-29 years with type 1 diabetes. The genes are TRBV4-2 and TRBJ2-1, with 8 bases aligning to TRBD2. The CDR3 DNA reads as TGTGCCAGCAGCCAAGATCGCGGGAGGCCTTACAATGAGCAGTTCTTC. Amino acid sequence: CASSQDRGRPYNEQFF.